The clone carrying this T cell receptor (beta chain) was recorded a few times. The table came from immunoSEQ multiplex PCR; TCRdb's copy has only in-frame clones and leaves some out. The table records more than 95,000 clones, more than 75% of them present only once. This specimen belongs to a study of control samples from healthy donors and cancer patients. Germline V gene data show CDR1 as LNHDA and CDR2 as SQIVND (reference sequence). This CDR3 region has 15 residues. Trimming shortened V by 4 bases and J by 2 bases, and 14 bases separated the two germline ends. The V and J genes are TRBV19 and TRBJ1-1, with D possibly being TRBD1 (5 bases). The sample was blood. The origin of this receptor is a man between 60 and 75 years old in good health. The DNA for the CDR3 is TGTGCCAGTAGTACCGCGGGGCGGGGAAACACTGAAGCTTTCTTT. It specifies CASSTAGRGNTEAFF.